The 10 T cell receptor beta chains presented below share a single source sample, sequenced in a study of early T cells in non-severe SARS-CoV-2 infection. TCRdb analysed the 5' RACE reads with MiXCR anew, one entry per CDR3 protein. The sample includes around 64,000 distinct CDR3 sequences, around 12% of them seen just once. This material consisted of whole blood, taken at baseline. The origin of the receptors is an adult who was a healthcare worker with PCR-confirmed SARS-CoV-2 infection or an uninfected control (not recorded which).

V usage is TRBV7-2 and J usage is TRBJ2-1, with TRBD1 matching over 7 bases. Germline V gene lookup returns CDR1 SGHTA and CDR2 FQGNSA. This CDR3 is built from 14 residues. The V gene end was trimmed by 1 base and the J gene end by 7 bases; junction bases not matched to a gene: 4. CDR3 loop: CASSLVTGENEQFF. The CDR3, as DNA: TGTGCCAGCAGCTTAGTTACAGGGGAGAATGAGCAGTTCTTC. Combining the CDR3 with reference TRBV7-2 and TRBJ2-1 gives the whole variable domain GAGVSQSPSNKVTEKGKDVELRCDPISGHTALYWYRQSLGQGLEFLIYFQGNSAPDKSGLPSDRFSAERTGGSVSTLTIQRTQQEDSAVYLCASSLVTGENEQFFGPGTRLTVL.

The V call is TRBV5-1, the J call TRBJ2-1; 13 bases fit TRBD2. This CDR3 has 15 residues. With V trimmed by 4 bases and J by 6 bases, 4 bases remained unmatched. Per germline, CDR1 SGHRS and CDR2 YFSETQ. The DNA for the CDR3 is TGCGCCAGCAGCCGAACTAGCGGGGGGGCCAATGAGCAGTTCTTC. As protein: CASSRTSGGANEQFF.

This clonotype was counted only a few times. The CDR3 reads CASSSRTGGGYTF. The DNA for the CDR3 is TGTGCCAGCAGTTCTCGGACAGGCGGCGGCTACACCTTC. The chain combines TRBV6-2 or TRBV6-3 with TRBJ1-2, with TRBD1 identical over 7 bases. With 4 bases clipped from V and 8 bases from J, the junction kept 7 bases outside the gene matches. Germline V gene sequence: CDR1 MNHEY, CDR2 SVGEGT. The CDR3 has 13 residues.

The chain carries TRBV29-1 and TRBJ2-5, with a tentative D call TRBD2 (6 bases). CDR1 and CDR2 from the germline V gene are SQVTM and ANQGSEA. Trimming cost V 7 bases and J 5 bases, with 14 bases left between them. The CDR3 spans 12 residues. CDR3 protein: CSGYGSDETQYF. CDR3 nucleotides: TGCAGCGGCTACGGGAGTGATGAGACCCAGTACTTC.

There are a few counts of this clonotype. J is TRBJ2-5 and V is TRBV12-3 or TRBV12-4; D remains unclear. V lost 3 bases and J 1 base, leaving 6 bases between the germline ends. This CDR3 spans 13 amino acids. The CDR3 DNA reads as TGTGCCAGCAGTTTTGCACCCCAAGAGACCCAGTACTTC. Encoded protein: CASSFAPQETQYF.

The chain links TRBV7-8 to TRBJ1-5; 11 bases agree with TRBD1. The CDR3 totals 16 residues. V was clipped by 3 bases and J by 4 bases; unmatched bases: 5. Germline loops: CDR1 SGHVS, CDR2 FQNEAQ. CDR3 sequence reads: CASSFRTGGSNQPQHF. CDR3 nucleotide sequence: TGTGCCAGCAGCTTCCGGACAGGGGGCAGTAATCAGCCCCAGCATTTT.

CDR3 region: CASSCGNQPQHF. The DNA of the CDR3 is TGTGCCAGCAGCTGCGGAAATCAGCCCCAGCATTTT. The chain carries TRBV7-9 and TRBJ1-5, with D unclear. The germline gives CDR1 SEHNR, CDR2 FQNEAQ (reference sequence). With 4 bases removed from V and 4 bases from J, the gap between germline ends came to 5 bases. The length of the CDR3 is 12 residues.

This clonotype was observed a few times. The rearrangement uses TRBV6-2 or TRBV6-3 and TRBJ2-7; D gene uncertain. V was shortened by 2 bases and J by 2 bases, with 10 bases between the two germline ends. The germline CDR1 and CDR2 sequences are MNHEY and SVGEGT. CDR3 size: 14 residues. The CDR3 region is CASSYGRVTYEQYF. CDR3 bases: TGTGCCAGCAGTTACGGTCGGGTTACCTACGAGCAGTACTTC.

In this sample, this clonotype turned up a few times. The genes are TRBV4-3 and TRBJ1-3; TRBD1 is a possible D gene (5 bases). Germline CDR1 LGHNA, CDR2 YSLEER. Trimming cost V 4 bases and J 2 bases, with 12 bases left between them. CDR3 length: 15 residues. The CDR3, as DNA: TGCGCCAGCAGCCCCTACCCGGGGCCTGGAAACACCATATATTTT. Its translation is CASSPYPGPGNTIYF.

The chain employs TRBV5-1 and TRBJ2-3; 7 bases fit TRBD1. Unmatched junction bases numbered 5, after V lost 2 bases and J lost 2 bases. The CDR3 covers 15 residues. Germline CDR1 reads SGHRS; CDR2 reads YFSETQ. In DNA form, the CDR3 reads TGCGCCAGCAGCTTAGGGGGACAGTACACAGATACGCAGTATTTT. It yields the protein CASSLGGQYTDTQYF.